One and the same sample provided the 21 T cell receptor beta chains below, sequenced in a study of a mutant IDH1 vaccine in newly diagnosed glioma. Time point in this sample: week 23, last vaccination. Each dose delivered 300 ug of mutant IDH1 20-mer peptide subcutaneously with imiquimod. Which antigens these TCRs recognize remains unknown. Data came from immunoSEQ multiplex PCR; TCRdb stores just in-frame clones and leaves some out. The table lists tens of thousands of clones, over 70% of them singletons. The specimen was PBMCs, collected from a glioma patient whose treatment included an IDH1 peptide vaccine. The receptors come from a woman aged 40 to 50 with glioma. Some clones in this sample may be carry-over from other donors' samples.

Only a few counts were recorded for this clone. This chain links TRBV4-1 with TRBJ1-5; no firm D call. Germline-derived CDR1 and CDR2 are MGHRA and YSYEKL. This CDR3 region has 12 residues. V gave up 3 bases and J gave up 3 bases, with 3 bases separating them. CDR3 nucleotide sequence: TGCGCCAGCAGCCACCCCAATCAGCCCCAGCATTTT. Translating it yields CASSHPNQPQHF.

The CDR3 here is CASSIEGRGNTEAFF. The CDR3 nucleotides read TGTGCCAGTAGTATAGAAGGCAGGGGGAACACTGAAGCTTTCTTT. The V and J genes are TRBV19 and TRBJ1-1; maybe TRBD1 (6 bases). The germline CDR1 and CDR2 sequences are LNHDA and SQIVND (reference sequence). The CDR3 spans 15 residues. The V end lost 0 bases, the J end lost 1 base, and 9 bases lay between the germline ends.

J is TRBJ1-1 and V is TRBV14; D unresolved. This CDR3 has 15 amino acids. Germline V gene sequence: CDR1 SGHDN, CDR2 FVKESK. Trimming stripped 8 bases from V and 0 bases from J, with 16 bases between. Here the CDR3 reads CASRGGLGMNTEAFF. In nucleotides, the CDR3 is TGTGCCAGCCGAGGTGGGTTGGGGATGAACACTGAAGCTTTCTTT.

The chain couples TRBV4-1 to TRBJ1-2; a possible D gene is TRBD1 (5 bases). CDR3 length equals 13 residues. V lost 0 bases, J lost 6 bases, and 8 bases lay in between. Germline loops: CDR1 MGHRA, CDR2 YSYEKL. The CDR3: CASSQESGNGYTF. In DNA form, the CDR3 reads TGCGCCAGCAGCCAAGAATCAGGGAATGGCTACACCTTC.

This CDR3 reads CASSWEGGEQFF. The CDR3 DNA sequence: TGTGCCAGCAGCTGGGAGGGGGGGGAGCAGTTCTTC. The chain joins TRBV7-9 to TRBJ2-1; D perhaps matches TRBD2 (7 bases). This CDR3 has 12 amino acids. V was cut by 4 bases and J by 10 bases, with 11 bases left in between. Germline V lookup: CDR1 SEHNR, CDR2 FQNEAQ (reference sequence).

This clone was seen a single time. This chain uses TRBV5-1 with TRBJ2-1, with D perhaps matching TRBD2 (6 bases). CDR1 and CDR2 (germline): SGHRS, YFSETQ. This CDR3 has 18 residues. Trimming took 2 bases from V and 7 from J, leaving 25 bases between them. The CDR3 protein is CASSFARGLRREGNEQFF. DNA for the CDR3: TGCGCCAGCAGCTTTGCCCGGGGGTTGAGGCGGGAAGGGAATGAGCAGTTCTTC.

The chain uses TRBV5-5 and TRBJ1-1; 10 bases match TRBD1. With 4 bases clipped from V and 4 bases from J, the junction kept 10 bases outside the gene matches. This CDR3 is built from 16 residues. Germline-derived CDR1 and CDR2 are SGHKS and YYEKEE (reference sequence). The CDR3 here is CASSRPGTGVGTEAFF. CDR3 coding DNA: TGTGCCAGCAGCCGTCCCGGGACAGGGGTCGGCACTGAAGCTTTCTTT.

The V gene is TRBV19, the J gene TRBJ1-4; 10 bases are a match to TRBD1. V shed 8 bases and J 7 bases; nucleotides not matched to a gene: 7. CDR1 is LNHDA and CDR2 is SQIVND in the germline V gene (reference sequence). The CDR3 runs 14 residues. The CDR3, as DNA: TGTGCCAGTGAGACGGGACAGGGGAGTGAAAAACTGTTTTTT. Amino acids: CASETGQGSEKLFF. The full variable domain, its missing parts supplied by reference TRBV19 and TRBJ1-4, is DGGITQSPKYLFRKEGQNVTLSCEQNLNHDAMYWYRQDPGQGLRLIYYSQIVNDFQKGDIAEGYSVSREKKESFPLTVTSAQKNPTAFYLCASETGQGSEKLFFGSGTQLSVL.

J is TRBJ2-1 and V is TRBV7-9; tentative D call: TRBD2 (6 bases). The CDR3 spans 14 residues. The V gene lost 1 base and the J gene lost 10 bases, with 14 bases spanning the gap. CDR1 SEHNR and CDR2 FQNEAQ come from the germline V gene (reference sequence). Written as DNA, the CDR3 is TGTGCCAGCAGCTTAGAACTAGCCCACGGCGAGCAGTTCTTC. Encoded protein: CASSLELAHGEQFF.

Of note for this clone: A junction end diverges from the germline sequence, so it may reflect a read error. The chain recombines TRBV15 with TRBJ2-7; D may correspond to TRBD1 or TRBD2 (5 bases each). Germline V gene lookup returns CDR1 LNHNV and CDR2 YYDKDF (reference sequence). CDR3 size: 12 residues. CDR3 bases: TGTGCCACCAGCAGAGTTATGGGGGAGCGGTACTTC. This codes for CATSRVMGERYF.

J is TRBJ1-1 and V is TRBV25-1; 8 bases align to TRBD1. J was trimmed by 5 bases and V by 5 bases; bases with no gene match: 10. This CDR3 is built from 15 residues. Germline CDR1 and CDR2: MGHDK and SYGVNS. The CDR3 bases are TGTGCCAGCAGTTTTCAAGGACAGGGTTGGACTGAAGCTTTCTTT. Translated: CASSFQGQGWTEAFF. Complete variable domain (other parts from reference TRBV25-1 and TRBJ1-1): EADIYQTPRYLVIGTGKKITLECSQTMGHDKMYWYQQDPGMELHLIHYSYGVNSTEKGDLSSESTVSRIRTEHFPLTLESARPSHTSQYLCASSFQGQGWTEAFFGQGTRLTVV.

This clone was found a few times. J is TRBJ2-7 and V is TRBV27; 11 bases align to TRBD2. After removal of 6 bases from V and 2 bases from J, the junction contained 9 bases not matched to a gene. CDR1 and CDR2 (germline): MNHEY, SMNVEV (reference sequence). The CDR3 has 16 residues. The CDR3 protein is CASSGGLAGPTYEQYF. The CDR3 DNA sequence: TGTGCCAGCAGCGGAGGACTAGCGGGTCCTACCTACGAGCAGTACTTC.

The chain recombines TRBV6-6 with TRBJ1-5; D perhaps matches TRBD1 (6 bases). CDR3 length equals 15 residues. V was pared by 0 bases and J by 3 bases, with 9 bases between. The V gene's germline CDR1 is MNHNY and CDR2 SVGAGI (reference sequence). The CDR3 nucleotides read TGTGCCAGCAGTTACTCGCGGGGGGCCAATCAGCCCCAGCATTTT. It yields the protein CASSYSRGANQPQHF.

The gene calls are TRBV2 and TRBJ2-2, with D perhaps being TRBD1 or TRBD2 (5 bases each). Trimming took off 6 bases at V and 4 bases at J, with 9 bases between the two ends. This CDR3 has 13 amino acids. Looked up from germline, CDR1 is SNHLY and CDR2 is FYNNEI. CDR3 coding DNA: TGTGCCAGCAGCCAGGGACCCACCGGGGAGCTGTTTTTT. It yields the protein CASSQGPTGELFF.

V is TRBV2 and J is TRBJ1-5; 7 bases align to TRBD1. Trimming cost V 7 bases and J 6 bases; bases outside gene matches: 9. CDR1 and CDR2 (germline): SNHLY, FYNNEI. The CDR3 length is 14 residues. The CDR3 DNA sequence: TGTGCCAGCAACTACGCAGGGGGAGGTCAGCCCCAGCATTTT. It translates to CASNYAGGGQPQHF.

The chain recombines TRBV11-2 with TRBJ2-7, with TRBD1 as a possible D gene (6 bases). Deletions cut 2 bases from V and 5 bases from J, with 16 bases between. The CDR3 covers 15 residues. The germline V gene encodes CDR1 SGHAT and CDR2 FQNNGV. The CDR3 region is CASSLKGDPRDEQYF. CDR3 sequence (DNA): TGTGCCAGCAGCTTAAAGGGGGACCCTCGGGACGAGCAGTACTTC.

The chain is built from TRBV6-4 and TRBJ1-6, with D perhaps TRBD1 (6 bases). Germline values: CDR1 MRHNA, CDR2 SNTAGT. V was cut by 6 bases and J by 5 bases, with 11 bases left in between. The length of the CDR3 is 14 residues. CDR3 loop: CASRQGRNNSPLHF. The CDR3 DNA reads as TGTGCCAGCAGGCAGGGGAGGAATAATTCACCCCTCCACTTT.

The rearrangement uses TRBV7-6 and TRBJ2-7; the D gene is possibly TRBD2 (7 bases). The CDR3 covers 16 residues. The V end was cut by 4 bases, the J end by 5 bases, with 21 bases between. Per the germline V gene, CDR1 is SGHVS and CDR2 is FNYEAQ. The CDR3 sequence is CASSSRPGGAFDEQYF. The CDR3 nucleotides are TGTGCCAGCAGCTCACGTCCGGGGGGCGCCTTTGACGAGCAGTACTTC.

The chain couples TRBV4-1 to TRBJ1-2, with D possibly being TRBD1 (6 bases). Germline V gene sequence: CDR1 MGHRA, CDR2 YSYEKL. V was clipped by 0 bases and J by 4 bases, with 12 bases between them. The CDR3 is 15 amino acids. This chain's CDR3 is CASSQEGSGAYGYTF. The CDR3 nucleotides are TGCGCCAGCAGCCAAGAAGGGTCAGGGGCCTATGGCTACACCTTC.

The V call is TRBV7-8, the J call TRBJ2-5; 9 positions match TRBD1. V shed 6 bases, J shed 3 bases, and the junction held 5 bases outside the gene matches. The length of the CDR3 is 14 residues. Germline assignment: CDR1 SGHVS and CDR2 FQNEAQ. In DNA form, the CDR3 reads TGTGCCAGCAGTTGGGGACAGGGCAAAGAGACCCAGTACTTC. This translates into CASSWGQGKETQYF.

This clone was observed a single time. The J gene is TRBJ2-5, the V gene TRBV7-2, with 7 bases lining up with TRBD2. The germline V gene encodes CDR1 SGHTA and CDR2 FQGNSA. V dropped 4 bases and J dropped 1; count of bases not matched to a gene: 12. This CDR3 has 17 amino acids. Here the CDR3 DNA reads TGTGCCAGCAGCTCCGGGGGAAGCGGGGCTTTCCAAGAGACCCAGTACTTC. Translated: CASSSGGSGAFQETQYF.